Shown below are 24 T cell receptor beta chains from a single sample sequenced in a study of T-cell reconstitution after alpha-beta-depleted transplantation in children. Construction of the TCRbeta library involved unique molecular identifiers. TCRdb recomputed calls from the PCR reads with MiXCR, one row per CDR3 protein. The table has 280,000 or so distinct CDR3 sequences, roughly 11% seen once. The sequenced sample was peripheral blood, obtained 180 days after TCRalphabeta/CD19-depleted stem cell transplant. The origin of the receptors is a male patient between 2 and 9 years old who had a stem cell transplant for chronic granulomatous disease, so the T cells may come from the graft donor.

This clonotype was picked up one time. This chain connects TRBV29-1 to TRBJ2-1; tentative D call: TRBD2 (6 bases). The CDR3 sequence is 15 residues long. Trimming removed 7 bases from V and 6 bases from J, with 22 bases in between. The V gene's germline CDR1 is SQVTM and CDR2 ANQGSEA. In DNA form, the CDR3 reads TGCAGCGCATCCGTTGGAGGGGCCTACTTCAATGAGCAGTTCTTC. Its protein product is CSASVGGAYFNEQFF.

This clonotype occurred many times. This chain connects TRBV3-1 to TRBJ2-3; 11 bases align to TRBD2. After removal of 3 bases from V and 2 bases from J, the junction contained 7 bases not matched to a gene. The germline gives CDR1 LGHDT, CDR2 YNNKEL (reference sequence). This CDR3 comprises 17 residues. CDR3 in amino acids: CASSHAASGRTTDTQYF. The CDR3 DNA reads as TGTGCCAGCAGCCACGCCGCTAGCGGGAGGACCACAGATACGCAGTATTTT.

This clonotype showed up many times. The rearrangement uses TRBV27 and TRBJ2-2; maybe TRBD2 (5 bases). With 5 bases removed from V and 1 base from J, the gap between germline ends came to 14 bases. This CDR3 region has 16 residues. Germline CDR1 is MNHEY and CDR2 is SMNVEV (reference sequence). DNA for the CDR3: TGTGCCAGCAGTGCTCACCTCGGAGGGAACACCGGGGAGCTGTTTTTT. Its protein product is CASSAHLGGNTGELFF.

This clonotype was counted at least ten times. V is TRBV20-1 and J is TRBJ2-5; TRBD1 agrees at 7 bases. Germline trimming cut 4 bases from V and 3 bases from J; bases unmatched to any gene: 2. Germline V gene data show CDR1 as DFQATT and CDR2 as SNEGSKA (reference sequence). The CDR3 is 12 amino acids. The CDR3 here is CSATTGEETQYF. The CDR3 DNA is TGCAGTGCTACCACAGGGGAAGAGACCCAGTACTTC.

This clonotype has a handful of counts. The rearrangement uses TRBV7-3 and TRBJ2-3; 11 bases align to TRBD2. The CDR3 has 17 amino acids. Germline CDR1 is SGHTA and CDR2 is FQGTGA. The ends lost 1 base at V and 8 bases at J; junction bases unmatched: 11. Written as DNA, the CDR3 is TGTGCCAGCAGCTTAAGCGTTGTGACTAGCGGGATGGGTACGCAGTATTTT. Protein sequence: CASSLSVVTSGMGTQYF.

This clonotype was detected ten times or more. This chain connects TRBV29-1 to TRBJ1-2; TRBD1 agrees at 7 bases. Trimming took 5 bases from V and 0 from J; bases not matched to a gene: 15. Per germline, CDR1 SQVTM and CDR2 ANQGSEA. The CDR3 has 17 residues. The CDR3 spells CSVRFGQALPPNYGYTF. The CDR3 coding sequence is TGCAGCGTTCGATTCGGACAGGCTCTTCCACCTAACTATGGCTACACCTTC.

This clonotype was counted a single time. The chain uses TRBV28 and TRBJ2-7; 9 bases are a match to TRBD2. V gave up 5 bases and J gave up 3 bases; unmatched junction bases: 2. Germline loops: CDR1 MDHEN, CDR2 SYDVKM. There are 13 residues in the CDR3. The CDR3 DNA sequence: TGTGCCAGCAGTATACTAGCGGGCTACGAGCAGTACTTC. Its protein is CASSILAGYEQYF.

This clonotype is medium-sized by share. In nucleotides, the CDR3 is TGTGCCATCAGTGGAGTGGGAGGAGCCAACAATCAGCCCCAGCATTTT. This sequence encodes CAISGVGGANNQPQHF. The chain couples TRBV10-3 to TRBJ1-5; D is unclear. Germline values: CDR1 ENHRY, CDR2 SYGVKD. Trimming cost V 4 bases and J 3 bases, with 16 bases left between them. The CDR3 covers 16 residues.

This clonotype was seen repeatedly, ten times or more. The V gene is TRBV5-4, the J gene TRBJ2-7; D is unclear. The CDR3 loop spans 15 amino acids. Looked up from germline, CDR1 is SGHNT and CDR2 is YYREEE (reference sequence). Trimming removed 2 bases at V and 2 bases at J, with 14 bases between. The CDR3 nucleotides are TGTGCCAGCAGCTTCAGGTTTGGTAAACCCTACGAGCAGTACTTC. Its protein product is CASSFRFGKPYEQYF.

Note on this clonotype: A read error is possible here, since a much larger clone lies one base away. The chain carries TRBV20-1 and TRBJ2-3; D perhaps matches TRBD1 (6 bases). The germline CDR1 and CDR2 sequences are DFQATT and SNEGSKA (reference sequence). Trimming removed 5 bases at V and 4 bases at J, with 19 bases between. The CDR3 runs 15 residues. The CDR3 sequence is CSAGRRQEGSDTQYF. The CDR3 nucleotides read TGCAGTGCTGGGCGACGACAGGAAGGATCAGATACGCAGTATTTT.

On this clonotype itself: A much larger clone differs by one base, so this may be a read error. This chain joins TRBV27 and TRBJ2-1; no definite D call. From germline, CDR1 is MNHEY and CDR2 SMNVEV (reference sequence). This CDR3 comprises 10 residues. Trimming removed 7 bases at V and 12 bases at J, with 10 bases between. CDR3 in amino acids: CASNWTRQFF. CDR3 in DNA: TGTGCCAGCAATTGGACCCGGCAGTTCTTC.

This clonotype showed up many times. The chain employs TRBV20-1 and TRBJ1-6; 10 bases line up with TRBD1. The CDR3 runs to 14 residues. V gave up 4 bases and J gave up 9 bases; unmatched junction bases: 6. The germline gives CDR1 DFQATT, CDR2 SNEGSKA (reference sequence). The CDR3 DNA follows: TGCAGTGCTAAAAGGACAGGGGGTAGTTCACCCCTCCACTTT. Its protein product is CSAKRTGGSSPLHF.

This clonotype appeared a few times. This rearrangement joins TRBV20-1 to TRBJ2-1, with 8 positions matching TRBD2. CDR3 length equals 14 residues. CDR1 and CDR2 (germline): DFQATT, SNEGSKA (reference sequence). Losses at the gene ends were 6 bases for V and 6 bases for J; bases not matched to a gene: 10. CDR3 bases: TGCAGTGCCCGAACGGGACTAGGGGGCAATGAGCAGTTCTTC. Translated, it gives CSARTGLGGNEQFF.

This clonotype was seen at least ten times. The V gene is TRBV28, the J gene TRBJ2-3, with a tentative D call TRBD1 (5 bases). CDR3 size: 16 residues. Per germline, CDR1 MDHEN and CDR2 SYDVKM. V lost 5 bases and J lost 4, with 19 bases in between. CDR3 region: CASSHTLGALADTQYF. CDR3 bases: TGTGCCAGCAGTCACACCCTAGGGGCGCTAGCAGATACGCAGTATTTT. Full variable domain (outside the CDR3, taken from reference TRBV28 and TRBJ2-3): DVKVTQSSRYLVKRTGEKVFLECVQDMDHENMFWYRQDPGLGLRLIYFSYDVKMKEKGDIPEGYSVSREKKERFSLILESASTNQTSMYLCASSHTLGALADTQYFGPGTRLTVL.

This clonotype was counted ten times or more. CDR3 protein: CASSVGEEYQETQYF. The CDR3 coding sequence is TGTGCCAGCAGCGTAGGAGAAGAGTACCAAGAGACCCAGTACTTC. The chain combines TRBV9 with TRBJ2-5; no clear D gene. Germline CDR1 is SGDLS and CDR2 is YYNGEE. Deletions cut 0 bases from V and 0 bases from J, with 9 bases between. The CDR3 contains 15 residues.

This clonotype has only a few counts. One end of the junction does not line up with germline, which may come from a read error. The chain employs TRBV12-3 or TRBV12-4 and TRBJ1-2, with D possibly being TRBD1 (6 bases). The CDR3 runs 15 residues. The CDR3 loop is CASSLGGPLGYGYTF. CDR3 nucleotides: TGTGCCAGCAGCTTAGGGGGTCCCTTAGGGTATGGCTACACCTTC.

In its sample, this clonotype was seen many times. V gene TRBV27 combines with J gene TRBJ2-4; D is undetermined. The V end was cut by 4 bases, the J end by 8 bases, with 18 bases between. Germline V gene sequence: CDR1 MNHEY, CDR2 SMNVEV (reference sequence). The CDR3 sequence is 15 residues long. CDR3 protein: CASSSQNPPRDIQYF. The CDR3 region has the DNA TGTGCCAGCAGTTCACAAAATCCACCTAGGGACATTCAGTACTTC.

This clonotype has a count of ten or more. The rearrangement links TRBV6-5 to TRBJ2-2; D is ambiguous. The CDR3 loop spans 12 amino acids. The V end was cut by 3 bases, the J end by 6 bases, with 5 bases between. Per the germline V gene, CDR1 is MNHEY and CDR2 is SVGAGI. CDR3 protein: CASSYFPGELFF. CDR3 nucleotide sequence: TGTGCCAGCAGTTATTTCCCCGGGGAGCTGTTTTTT.

The chain carries TRBV12-3 or TRBV12-4 and TRBJ2-7, with TRBD2 as a possible D gene (5 bases). The CDR3 has 14 residues. V was cut by 5 bases and J by 2 bases, with 13 bases left in between. The CDR3 DNA is TGTGCCAGCAGTCCACTAGGGTTACCCTACGAGCAGTACTTC. It encodes CASSPLGLPYEQYF.

This clonotype was seen many times. The V gene is TRBV20-1, the J gene TRBJ2-1; D is unresolved. Germline V gene lookup returns CDR1 DFQATT and CDR2 SNEGSKA (reference sequence). The CDR3 has 14 amino acids. V was shortened by 5 bases and J by 4 bases, with 15 bases between the two germline ends. CDR3 region: CSAQSKTTYNEQFF. CDR3 nucleotides: TGCAGTGCTCAGTCTAAAACTACATACAATGAGCAGTTCTTC.

This clonotype was recorded at least ten times. The genes are TRBV20-1 and TRBJ2-3, with D unclear. Germline V gene data show CDR1 as DFQATT and CDR2 as SNEGSKA (reference sequence). The CDR3 totals 13 residues. Trimming pared 3 bases from V and 2 bases from J, leaving 9 bases between. Here the CDR3 reads CSASEPNTDTQYF. The CDR3 nucleotides read TGCAGTGCTAGCGAACCAAACACAGATACGCAGTATTTT.

The CDR3 region is CASKELAGAWEQYF. The CDR3 region has the DNA TGCGCCAGCAAGGAACTAGCGGGGGCATGGGAGCAGTACTTC. The chain couples TRBV5-1 to TRBJ2-7; TRBD2 aligns across 11 bases. Germline V CDR1 and CDR2: SGHRS, YFSETQ. After removal of 6 bases from V and 7 bases from J, the junction contained 9 bases not matched to a gene. This CDR3 spans 14 amino acids.

In regard to this clonotype: A much larger clonotype is one base distant, so this may be a read error. The V and J genes are TRBV28 and TRBJ2-3; the D gene is possibly TRBD2 (6 bases). Per germline, CDR1 MDHEN and CDR2 SYDVKM. The CDR3 contains 15 residues. Between the trimmed V and J ends, which lost 8 bases and 4 bases, there was a span of 19 bases. The DNA for the CDR3 is TGTGCCAGCCGGGGAGACAGTTCTAGCGCAGATACGCAGTATTTT. Its protein product is CASRGDSSSADTQYF.

As for this clonotype: A single base separates this from a much larger clone, so it may be a read error. The chain recombines TRBV9 with TRBJ2-1; D is ambiguous. The CDR3 covers 15 residues. V gave up 2 bases and J gave up 5 bases, with 14 bases separating them. Per germline, CDR1 SGDLS and CDR2 YYNGEE. The CDR3: CASSVRATFNNEQFF. Written as DNA, the CDR3 is TGTGCCAGCAGCGTCCGCGCGACATTCAACAATGAGCAGTTCTTC.